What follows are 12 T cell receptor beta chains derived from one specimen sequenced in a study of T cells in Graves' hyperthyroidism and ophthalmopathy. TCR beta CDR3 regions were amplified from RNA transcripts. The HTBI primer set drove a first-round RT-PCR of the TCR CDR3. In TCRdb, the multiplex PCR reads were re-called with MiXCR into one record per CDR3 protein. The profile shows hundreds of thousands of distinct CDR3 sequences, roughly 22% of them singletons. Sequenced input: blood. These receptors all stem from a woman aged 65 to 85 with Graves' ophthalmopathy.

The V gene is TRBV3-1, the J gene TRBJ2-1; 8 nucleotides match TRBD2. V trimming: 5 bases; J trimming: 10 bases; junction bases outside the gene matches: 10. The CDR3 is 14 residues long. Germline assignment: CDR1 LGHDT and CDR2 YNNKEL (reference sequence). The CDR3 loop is CASSLAGLLEEQFF. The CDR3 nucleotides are TGTGCCAGCAGCTTAGCGGGACTCTTGGAAGAGCAGTTCTTC.

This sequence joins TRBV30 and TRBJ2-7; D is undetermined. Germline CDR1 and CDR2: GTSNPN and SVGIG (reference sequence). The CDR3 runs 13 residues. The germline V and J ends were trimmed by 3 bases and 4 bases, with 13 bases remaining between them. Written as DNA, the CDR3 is TGTGCCTGGAGAAGGGCCGGCGTGTACGAGCAGTACTTC. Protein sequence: CAWRRAGVYEQYF.

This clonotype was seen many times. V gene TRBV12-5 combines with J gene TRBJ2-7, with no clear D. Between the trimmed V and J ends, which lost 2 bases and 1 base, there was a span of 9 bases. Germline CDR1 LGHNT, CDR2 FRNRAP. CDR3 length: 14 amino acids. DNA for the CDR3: TGTGCTAGTGGTTTGAAGGGATTTTCCTACGAGCAGTACTTC. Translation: CASGLKGFSYEQYF.

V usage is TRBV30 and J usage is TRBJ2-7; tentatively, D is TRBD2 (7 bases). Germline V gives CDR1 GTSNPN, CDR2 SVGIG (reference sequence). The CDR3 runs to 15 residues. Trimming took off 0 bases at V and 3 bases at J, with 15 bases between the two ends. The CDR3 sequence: CAWSVGGLAIYEQYF. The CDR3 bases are TGTGCCTGGAGTGTGGGGGGGCTAGCAATCTACGAGCAGTACTTC.

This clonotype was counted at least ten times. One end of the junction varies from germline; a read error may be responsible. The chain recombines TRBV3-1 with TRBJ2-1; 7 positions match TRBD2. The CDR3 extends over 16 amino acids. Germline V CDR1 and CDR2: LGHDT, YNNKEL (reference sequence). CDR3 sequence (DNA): TGTGCCAGCACCCAACACGGGGGGTCCGGCTACAATGAGCAGTTCTTC. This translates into CASTQHGGSGYNEQFF.

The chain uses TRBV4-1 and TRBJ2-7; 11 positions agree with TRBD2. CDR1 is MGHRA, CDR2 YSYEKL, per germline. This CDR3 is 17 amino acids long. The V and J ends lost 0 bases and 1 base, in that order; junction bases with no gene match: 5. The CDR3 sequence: CASSQDRGLAESYEQYF. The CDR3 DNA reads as TGCGCCAGCAGCCAAGATCGGGGACTAGCGGAATCCTACGAGCAGTACTTC.

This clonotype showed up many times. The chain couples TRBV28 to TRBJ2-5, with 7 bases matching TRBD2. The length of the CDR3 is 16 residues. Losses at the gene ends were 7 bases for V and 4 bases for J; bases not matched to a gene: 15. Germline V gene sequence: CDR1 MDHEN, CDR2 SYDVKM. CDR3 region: CASTPTGGFMRETQYF. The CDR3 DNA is TGTGCCAGCACTCCGACGGGGGGTTTCATGCGAGAGACCCAGTACTTC.

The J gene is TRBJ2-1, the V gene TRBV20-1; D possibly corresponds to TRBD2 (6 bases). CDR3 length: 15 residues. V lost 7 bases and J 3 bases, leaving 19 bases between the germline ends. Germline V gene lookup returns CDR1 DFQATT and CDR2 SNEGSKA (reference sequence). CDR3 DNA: TGCAGTGTTCACAGATCCGGGAGTATCTACAATGAGCAGTTCTTC. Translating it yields CSVHRSGSIYNEQFF.

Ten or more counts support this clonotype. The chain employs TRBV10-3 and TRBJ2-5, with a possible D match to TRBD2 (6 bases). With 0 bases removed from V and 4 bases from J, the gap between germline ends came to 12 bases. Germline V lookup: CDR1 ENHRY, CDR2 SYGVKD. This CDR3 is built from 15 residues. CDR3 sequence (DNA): TGTGCCATCAGTGAGTCTTTACTAGCTGGAGAGACCCAGTACTTC. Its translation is CAISESLLAGETQYF.

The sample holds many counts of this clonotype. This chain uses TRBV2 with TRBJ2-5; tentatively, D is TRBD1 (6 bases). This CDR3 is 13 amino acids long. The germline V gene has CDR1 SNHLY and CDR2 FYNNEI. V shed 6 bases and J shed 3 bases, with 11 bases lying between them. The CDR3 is CASRLPGEETQYF. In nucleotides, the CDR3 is TGTGCCAGCAGGCTACCAGGGGAAGAGACCCAGTACTTC.

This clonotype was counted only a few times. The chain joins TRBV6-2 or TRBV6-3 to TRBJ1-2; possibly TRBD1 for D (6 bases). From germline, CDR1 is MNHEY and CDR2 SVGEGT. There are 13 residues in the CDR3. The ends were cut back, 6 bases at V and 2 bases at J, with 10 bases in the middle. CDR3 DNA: TGTGCCAGCAGGGGGGACACAAACTATGGCTACACCTTC. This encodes CASRGDTNYGYTF.

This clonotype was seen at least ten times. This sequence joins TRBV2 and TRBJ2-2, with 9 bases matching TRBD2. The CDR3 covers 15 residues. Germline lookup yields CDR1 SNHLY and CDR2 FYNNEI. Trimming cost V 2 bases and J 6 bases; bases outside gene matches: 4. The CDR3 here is CASSEFSGSPGELFF. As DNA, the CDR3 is TGTGCCAGCAGTGAATTTAGCGGGAGTCCCGGGGAGCTGTTTTTT.